The 30 T cell receptor beta chains below were found in one sample sequenced in a study of shared clonotypes between healthy human individuals. The method was immunoSEQ multiplex PCR; TCRdb's version includes in-frame clones alone and lacks a portion of them. The sample lists approximately 810,000 clones, over 90% occurring once. Naive-designated CD8 cells lacked CD45RO, were positively enriched for CCR7, and omitted terminally differentiated effector memory CD45RA+ cells. The sample was naive CD8+ T cells sorted from blood. The receptors were gathered from a man aged 30 to 39 in good health.

The chain combines TRBV6-1 with TRBJ2-7; the match to TRBD1 covers 7 bases. The CDR3 totals 15 residues. Trimming removed 1 base from V and 0 bases from J; junction bases left unmatched: 3. CDR1 is MNHNS and CDR2 is SASEGT in the germline V gene. The CDR3 DNA follows: TGTGCCAGCAGTGAAGAAAGACAGGGCTCCTACGAGCAGTACTTC. The encoded protein is CASSEERQGSYEQYF.

V and J are TRBV7-2 and TRBJ1-5; TRBD1 is a possible D gene (6 bases). Germline V gene sequence: CDR1 SGHTA, CDR2 FQGNSA. CDR3 length equals 14 residues. The V gene lost 4 bases and the J gene lost 7 bases, with 14 bases spanning the gap. CDR3 sequence reads: CASSSAGGRQPQHF. Here the CDR3 DNA reads TGTGCCAGCAGCTCGGCTGGGGGGCGGCAGCCCCAGCATTTT.

V usage is TRBV6-1 and J usage is TRBJ1-1; D remains unclear. V shed 3 bases and J shed 5 bases, with 10 bases lying between them. Germline-derived CDR1 and CDR2 are MNHNS and SASEGT. This CDR3 region has 13 residues. The CDR3 DNA is TGTGCCAGCAGTGACCTGTTGGGAACTGAAGCTTTCTTT. Translation: CASSDLLGTEAFF.

The J gene is TRBJ1-2, the V gene TRBV10-3; D call uncertain. CDR3 length: 16 amino acids. Trimming cost V 4 bases and J 8 bases, with 23 bases left between them. Per the germline V gene, CDR1 is ENHRY and CDR2 is SYGVKD. CDR3 DNA sequence: TGTGCCATCAGTGGCCAAGCGGGAGAGGTGGGAGAGGGCTACACCTTC. It specifies CAISGQAGEVGEGYTF.

The chain is built from TRBV2 and TRBJ2-3; 8 bases are a match to TRBD1. This CDR3 comprises 14 residues. V gave up 10 bases and J gave up 3 bases; unmatched junction bases: 9. Germline CDR1 is SNHLY and CDR2 is FYNNEI. CDR3 loop: CATGDRDRTDTQYF. DNA for the CDR3: TGTGCCACGGGCGACCGGGACAGGACAGATACGCAGTATTTT. The whole variable domain, remainder taken from reference TRBV2 and TRBJ2-3, is EPEVTQTPSHQVTQMGQEVILRCVPISNHLYFYWYRQILGQKVEFLVSFYNNEISEKSEIFDDQFSVERPDGSNFTLKIRSTKLEDSAMYFCATGDRDRTDTQYFGPGTRLTVL.

J is TRBJ2-1 and V is TRBV7-9; D uncertain. With 5 bases removed from V and 0 bases from J, the gap between germline ends came to 8 bases. Germline assignment: CDR1 SEHNR and CDR2 FQNEAQ (reference sequence). This CDR3 is 14 amino acids long. The CDR3 DNA reads as TGTGCCAGCAGCCTTGCCAGCTCCTACAATGAGCAGTTCTTC. Translating gives CASSLASSYNEQFF.

The V gene is TRBV27, the J gene TRBJ2-3; 11 nucleotides agree with TRBD2. The V segment lost 4 bases and the J segment 6 bases; nucleotides outside the gene matches: 9. Germline CDR1 MNHEY, CDR2 SMNVEV (reference sequence). This CDR3 has 16 amino acids. As DNA, the CDR3 is TGTGCCAGCAGTTCGCGGACTAGCGGGTTAAGGGATACGCAGTATTTT. This sequence encodes CASSSRTSGLRDTQYF.

The chain has TRBV2 and TRBJ2-7; D is possibly TRBD1 (6 bases). Germline CDR1 SNHLY, CDR2 FYNNEI. CDR3 length: 14 amino acids. V lost 6 bases, J lost 2 bases, and 14 bases lay in between. CDR3 nucleotide sequence: TGTGCCAGCAGCGCCACAGGGCCAACCTACGAGCAGTACTTC. Translated: CASSATGPTYEQYF.

V gene TRBV7-8 combines with J gene TRBJ2-7; tentative D call: TRBD1 (5 bases). The V and J ends lost 1 base and 0 bases respectively, with 10 bases between them. CDR3 length: 15 residues. Germline loops: CDR1 SGHVS, CDR2 FQNEAQ. The CDR3: CASSLEGPSSYEQYF. The CDR3 DNA follows: TGTGCCAGCAGCTTAGAGGGGCCAAGCTCCTACGAGCAGTACTTC.

CDR3 DNA: TGTGCCAGCAGCTTACCTGACCGAGACCAAGAGACCCAGTACTTC. This sequence encodes CASSLPDRDQETQYF. The chain carries TRBV7-9 and TRBJ2-5; D unresolved. The V end was cut by 2 bases, the J end by 0 bases, with 10 bases between. Germline V gene sequence: CDR1 SEHNR, CDR2 FQNEAQ (reference sequence). This CDR3 has 15 amino acids. The full variable domain, its missing parts supplied by reference TRBV7-9 and TRBJ2-5, is DTGVSQNPRHKITKRGQNVTFRCDPISEHNRLYWYRQTLGQGPEFLTYFQNEAQLEKSRLLSDRFSAERPKGSFSTLEIQRTEQGDSAMYLCASSLPDRDQETQYFGPGTRLLVL.

This chain joins TRBV4-1 and TRBJ1-1; perhaps TRBD1 as D (5 bases). Trimming cost V 0 bases and J 1 base, with 12 bases left between them. Per the germline V gene, CDR1 is MGHRA and CDR2 is YSYEKL. This CDR3 has 16 amino acids. The CDR3 here is CASSQERGLQNTEAFF. For the CDR3, the DNA is TGCGCCAGCAGCCAAGAAAGGGGCCTACAGAACACTGAAGCTTTCTTT.

With respect to this clone: A much larger clone lies one base from this, so it may be a read error. V usage is TRBV9 and J usage is TRBJ2-1; TRBD2 agrees at 7 bases. Germline loops: CDR1 SGDLS, CDR2 YYNGEE. The CDR3 consists of 15 residues. The J segment lost 0 bases and the V segment lost 4 bases, leaving 4 bases of the junction unmatched. The CDR3: CASSSSGSSYNEQFF. CDR3 coding DNA: TGTGCCAGCAGCTCTAGCGGAAGCTCCTACAATGAGCAGTTCTTC.

This sequence joins TRBV10-2 and TRBJ2-7; unclear D gene. The CDR3 consists of 16 residues. V shed 0 bases and J shed 0 bases, with 12 bases lying between them. CDR1 is WSHSY and CDR2 is SAAADI in the germline V gene. CDR3 DNA: TGCGCCAGCAGTGAGTCGCGCGGTCTGAGCTCCTACGAGCAGTACTTC. Protein product: CASSESRGLSSYEQYF.

A remark on this clone: This specimen includes other DNA sequences encoding the same CDR3. The chain has TRBV27 and TRBJ2-7; TRBD1 matches 10 bases. The CDR3 has 14 residues. Trimming cost V 4 bases and J 2 bases; bases outside gene matches: 2. The germline V gene encodes CDR1 MNHEY and CDR2 SMNVEV (reference sequence). CDR3 sequence: CASSSGQGTYEQYF. CDR3 coding DNA: TGTGCCAGCAGTTCGGGACAGGGGACCTACGAGCAGTACTTC.

The chain is built from TRBV9 and TRBJ1-3; D gene unclear. Trimming left V 7 bases short and J 0 bases short, with 11 bases between. Germline CDR1 and CDR2: SGDLS and YYNGEE. CDR3 length equals 14 residues. CDR3 in amino acids: CASRGRHSGNTIYF. CDR3 DNA sequence: TGTGCCAGCCGAGGACGCCACTCTGGAAACACCATATATTTT.

V usage is TRBV4-1 and J usage is TRBJ2-7, with 11 bases matching TRBD1. Unmatched junction bases numbered 4, after V lost 3 bases and J lost 3 bases. CDR1 and CDR2 from the germline V gene are MGHRA and YSYEKL. The CDR3 contains 15 residues. CDR3 sequence (DNA): TGCGCCAGCAGCCAGAGGACAGGGGGCCACTACGAGCAGTACTTC. It translates to CASSQRTGGHYEQYF.

The chain has TRBV27 and TRBJ2-1; TRBD2 agrees at 12 bases. The CDR3 sequence is 13 residues long. Germline V gene data show CDR1 as MNHEY and CDR2 as SMNVEV (reference sequence). The trim removed 6 bases at V and 6 bases at J, leaving 0 bases unmatched. The CDR3 DNA sequence: TGTGCCAGCAGGGGACTAGCGGGCAATGAGCAGTTCTTC. Translation gives CASRGLAGNEQFF.

The CDR3 nucleotides are TGTGCCAGCAGTGAAGGAGGGACAGGTATCCTGCTATATGGCTACACCTTC. It codes for CASSEGGTGILLYGYTF. The V call is TRBV6-1, the J call TRBJ1-2; 8 bases line up with TRBD1. This CDR3 is built from 17 residues. Germline CDR1 reads MNHNS; CDR2 reads SASEGT. With V trimmed by 1 base and J by 5 bases, 12 bases remained unmatched.

CDR3 sequence reads: CAISTGGGEQYF. The CDR3 DNA reads as TGTGCCATCAGTACAGGGGGCGGCGAGCAGTACTTC. This rearrangement joins TRBV10-3 to TRBJ2-7; 9 bases are shared with TRBD1. V shed 5 bases, J shed 6 bases, and the junction held 2 bases outside the gene matches. The V gene's germline CDR1 is ENHRY and CDR2 SYGVKD. The CDR3 has 12 residues.

This chain links TRBV4-3 with TRBJ2-1, with a tentative D call TRBD2 (6 bases). CDR3 length equals 13 residues. Trimming pared 1 base from V and 10 bases from J, leaving 11 bases between. The germline V gene encodes CDR1 LGHNA and CDR2 YSLEER. In nucleotides, the CDR3 is TGCGCCAGCAGCCAAGTTCAGGACTACGAGCAGTTCTTC. Residues: CASSQVQDYEQFF.

This chain links TRBV27 with TRBJ2-1, with D possibly matching TRBD2 (6 bases). V was trimmed by 4 bases and J by 12 bases, leaving 13 bases between them. Germline CDR1 is MNHEY and CDR2 is SMNVEV (reference sequence). This CDR3 comprises 12 residues. This CDR3 is CASSSGLLAQFF. CDR3 coding DNA: TGTGCCAGCAGTTCGGGACTGTTGGCGCAGTTCTTC.

The chain recombines TRBV7-6 with TRBJ2-1; D remains unclear. Germline-derived CDR1 and CDR2 are SGHVS and FNYEAQ. V was cut by 11 bases and J by 4 bases, with 12 bases left in between. The CDR3 runs to 12 residues. The CDR3 loop reads CASGVLYNEQFF. In nucleotides, the CDR3 is TGTGCCTCTGGGGTCTTATACAATGAGCAGTTCTTC. The variable domain in full, completed from reference TRBV7-6 and TRBJ2-1, reads GAGVSQSPRYKVTKRGQDVALRCDPISGHVSLYWYRQALGQGPEFLTYFNYEAQQDKSGLPNDRFSAERPEGSISTLTIQRTEQRDSAMYRCASGVLYNEQFFGPGTRLTVL.

This chain connects TRBV4-3 to TRBJ2-1; D is perhaps TRBD1 or TRBD2 (5 bases each). The germline V gene encodes CDR1 LGHNA and CDR2 YSLEER. The length of the CDR3 is 16 residues. Trimming cost V 3 bases and J 8 bases, with 20 bases left between them. CDR3 DNA sequence: TGCGCCAGCAGCCACCTGACCGGGACGAAAAACTATGAGCAGTTCTTC. It specifies CASSHLTGTKNYEQFF.

This clone was counted between two and nine times. This chain links TRBV10-3 with TRBJ2-7, with D perhaps TRBD1 (6 bases). Germline CDR1 and CDR2: ENHRY and SYGVKD. The V and J ends lost 7 bases and 0 bases respectively, with 7 bases between them. The CDR3 extends over 12 amino acids. The CDR3 DNA is TGTGCCATCATGGACAGCTCCTACGAGCAGTACTTC. Translated: CAIMDSSYEQYF.

The chain combines TRBV6-4 with TRBJ2-2; TRBD1 matches 8 bases. This CDR3 contains 19 residues. Trimming cost V 0 bases and J 2 bases; bases outside gene matches: 11. Looked up from germline, CDR1 is MRHNA and CDR2 is SNTAGT. The CDR3 DNA sequence: TGTGCCAGCAGTGACTCCCCAGGGGGCGGGTGGTTAAACACCGGGGAGCTGTTTTTT. It specifies CASSDSPGGGWLNTGELFF.

The V call is TRBV27, the J call TRBJ1-5; the match to TRBD1 covers 9 bases. Looked up from germline, CDR1 is MNHEY and CDR2 is SMNVEV (reference sequence). The V segment lost 4 bases and the J segment 9 bases; nucleotides outside the gene matches: 13. The CDR3 spans 16 residues. Here the CDR3 reads CASSSAGTGLLRPQHF. The CDR3 nucleotides read TGTGCCAGCAGTTCAGCCGGGACAGGGTTATTAAGGCCCCAGCATTTT.

This chain uses TRBV2 with TRBJ2-7; D ambiguous. Germline V gene data show CDR1 as SNHLY and CDR2 as FYNNEI. V was shortened by 7 bases and J by 2 bases, with 12 bases between the two germline ends. The CDR3 runs 13 residues. CDR3 DNA sequence: TGTGCCAGCAAGGATGGGAAGCCCTACGAGCAGTACTTC. Translation gives CASKDGKPYEQYF.

The chain couples TRBV10-2 to TRBJ1-4; D is possibly TRBD1 (5 bases). V gave up 5 bases and J gave up 3 bases, with 10 bases separating them. This CDR3 region has 14 residues. CDR1 is WSHSY, CDR2 SAAADI, per germline. CDR3 sequence (DNA): TGCGCCAGCAGTTCAGGGACGGCTAATGAAAAACTGTTTTTT. It is translated as CASSSGTANEKLFF.

The V gene is TRBV7-9, the J gene TRBJ2-3, with 8 bases aligning to TRBD2. Germline V gene sequence: CDR1 SEHNR, CDR2 FQNEAQ (reference sequence). Trimming cost V 6 bases and J 4 bases; bases outside gene matches: 6. The CDR3 totals 14 residues. The CDR3 DNA follows: TGTGCCAGCAGTTACACGGGAGGGCCAGATACGCAGTATTTT. Residues: CASSYTGGPDTQYF. Complete variable domain (other parts from reference TRBV7-9 and TRBJ2-3): DTGVSQNPRHKITKRGQNVTFRCDPISEHNRLYWYRQTLGQGPEFLTYFQNEAQLEKSRLLSDRFSAERPKGSFSTLEIQRTEQGDSAMYLCASSYTGGPDTQYFGPGTRLTVL.

About this clone: The sample holds other DNA sequences that translate to the same CDR3. This rearrangement joins TRBV27 to TRBJ1-2; the match to TRBD1 covers 8 bases. Germline loops: CDR1 MNHEY, CDR2 SMNVEV (reference sequence). The CDR3 length is 13 residues. V shed 2 bases and J 5 bases; nucleotides not matched to a gene: 1. CDR3 sequence (DNA): TGTGCCAGCAGTTTAGGACAGGGTTATGGCTACACCTTC. As protein: CASSLGQGYGYTF.